The 15 T cell receptor beta chains reported below all come from one sample, sequenced in a study of blood T cells in healthy people across ages. Alongside a J-beta primer mix, a sample-barcoded 5' primer served in a second PCR lasting about 7 to 11 cycles. TCRdb processed the 5' RACE reads anew with MiXCR; each CDR3 protein has one entry. Altogether about 1.8 million distinct CDR3 sequences are present, 49% being singletons, with the ten largest covering approximately 2%. Sequenced: blood. These receptors were collected from a woman in her 40s in good health.

On this clonotype: A read error may produce the germline difference seen at one junction end. The chain links TRBV7-9 to TRBJ2-5, with TRBD1 matching over 9 bases. CDR1 and CDR2 from the germline V gene are SEHNR and FQNEAQ (reference sequence). This CDR3 has 14 amino acids. CDR3 DNA: TGTACCAGCAGGGATCGGACAGGGGAAGAGACCCAGTACTTC. This translates into CTSRDRTGEETQYF.

The rearrangement joins TRBV19 to TRBJ1-2; D is unresolved. The CDR3 runs to 15 residues. Germline V gene lookup returns CDR1 LNHDA and CDR2 SQIVND (reference sequence). Trimming took 4 bases from V and 1 from J, leaving 13 bases between them. In DNA, the CDR3 is TGTGCCAGTAGTACCTGGGCAGGAATTAACTATGGCTACACCTTC. Its translation is CASSTWAGINYGYTF.

This clonotype was observed a few times. This sequence joins TRBV7-9 and TRBJ2-3; D not certain. Trimming cost V 4 bases and J 9 bases, with 17 bases left between them. This CDR3 comprises 14 residues. Germline CDR1 reads SEHNR; CDR2 reads FQNEAQ (reference sequence). This chain's CDR3 is CASSSSTSFVTQYF. CDR3 in DNA: TGTGCCAGCAGCTCCTCGACCTCCTTCGTAACGCAGTATTTT.

The V and J genes are TRBV5-1 and TRBJ2-7; D remains unclear. CDR3 length: 14 amino acids. The V gene's germline CDR1 is SGHRS and CDR2 YFSETQ. The V end lost 2 bases, the J end lost 2 bases, and 11 bases lay between the germline ends. CDR3 bases: TGCGCCAGCAGCTTCCTCGGCCTTACCTACGAGCAGTACTTC. Translation: CASSFLGLTYEQYF. The whole variable domain, filled in from reference TRBV5-1 and TRBJ2-7, reads KAGVTQTPRYLIKTRGQQVTLSCSPISGHRSVSWYQQTPGQGLQFLFEYFSETQRNKGNFPGRFSGRQFSNSRSEMNVSTLELGDSALYLCASSFLGLTYEQYFGPGTRLTVT.

This clonotype was counted a few times. This chain joins TRBV11-2 and TRBJ2-5; 9 bases map to TRBD2. The length of the CDR3 is 18 residues. CDR1 and CDR2 from the germline V gene are SGHAT and FQNNGV. J was trimmed by 2 bases and V by 1 base; bases with no gene match: 11. The CDR3 region is CASSLGPGLASFQETQYF. Here the CDR3 DNA reads TGTGCCAGCAGCTTAGGACCTGGACTAGCGAGTTTTCAAGAGACCCAGTACTTC.

The chain is built from TRBV20-1 and TRBJ1-2; no definite D call. This CDR3 comprises 12 residues. Germline CDR1 is DFQATT and CDR2 is SNEGSKA (reference sequence). Trimming took off 1 base at V and 4 bases at J, with 7 bases between the two ends. CDR3 nucleotides: TGCAGTGCTAGAGCCCCCGGCTATGGCTACACCTTC. This translates into CSARAPGYGYTF.

The chain is built from TRBV4-3 and TRBJ2-1, with D possibly being TRBD1 (5 bases). Germline V lookup: CDR1 LGHNA, CDR2 YSLEER. This CDR3 contains 14 residues. V was clipped by 1 base and J by 8 bases, with 12 bases between them. CDR3 region: CASSQALQGYEQFF. The DNA of the CDR3 is TGCGCCAGCAGCCAAGCCCTCCAGGGCTATGAGCAGTTCTTC.

The chain is built from TRBV20-1 and TRBJ2-3; 8 positions match TRBD1. In germline, CDR1 is DFQATT, CDR2 SNEGSKA (reference sequence). V shed 4 bases and J 7 bases; nucleotides not matched to a gene: 10. CDR3 size: 14 residues. In DNA, the CDR3 is TGCAGTGCTACTCGACAGGGGAAGTTAAATACGCAGTATTTT. Translated, it gives CSATRQGKLNTQYF.

The rearrangement joins TRBV20-1 to TRBJ2-1, with unresolved D. Trimming removed 6 bases from V and 13 bases from J, with 22 bases in between. CDR1 DFQATT and CDR2 SNEGSKA come from the germline V gene (reference sequence). The CDR3 runs to 13 residues. Here the CDR3 reads CSADLDFQETQFF. For the CDR3, the DNA is TGCAGTGCCGACCTTGACTTCCAAGAGACCCAGTTCTTC.

The chain joins TRBV18 to TRBJ2-5; D ambiguous. V was trimmed by 5 bases and J by 1 base, leaving 11 bases between them. The CDR3 is 14 amino acids. The germline V gene has CDR1 KGHSH and CDR2 LQKENI. The CDR3 sequence is CASSYDFGQETQYF. CDR3 DNA sequence: TGTGCCAGCTCATACGACTTTGGCCAAGAGACCCAGTACTTC.

The chain is built from TRBV24-1 and TRBJ2-1, with 9 bases identical to TRBD1. CDR3 size: 18 residues. Unmatched junction bases numbered 10, after V lost 3 bases and J lost 2 bases. Per the germline V gene, CDR1 is KGHDR and CDR2 is SFDVKD. DNA of the CDR3: TGTGCCACCAGTGATCCAACAGCGGGACAGGGACCCTACAATGAGCAGTTCTTC. Translated, it gives CATSDPTAGQGPYNEQFF.

The rearrangement links TRBV28 to TRBJ1-4; TRBD1 matches at 12 bases. J lost 3 bases, V lost 7 bases, and 12 bases had no gene match. Germline V gene sequence: CDR1 MDHEN, CDR2 SYDVKM. The CDR3 is 18 residues long. Here the CDR3 reads CASNPGQGAPNSNEKLFF. Here the CDR3 DNA reads TGTGCCAGCAATCCGGGACAGGGGGCTCCCAATTCTAATGAAAAACTGTTTTTT.

V and J are TRBV3-1 and TRBJ2-3, with D perhaps TRBD2 (6 bases). The CDR3 covers 15 residues. V dropped 4 bases and J dropped 2 bases, with 13 bases sitting between them. The germline V gene has CDR1 LGHDT and CDR2 YNNKEL (reference sequence). The CDR3 is CASSPARDSTDTQYF. DNA for the CDR3: TGTGCCAGCAGCCCGGCTAGGGACTCCACAGATACGCAGTATTTT.

J is TRBJ2-1 and V is TRBV20-1, with D unresolved. The CDR3 loop spans 15 amino acids. V was cut by 0 bases and J by 2 bases, with 11 bases left in between. From germline, CDR1 is DFQATT and CDR2 SNEGSKA (reference sequence). The CDR3 here is CSARDHLGPYNEQFF. The CDR3 DNA follows: TGCAGTGCTAGAGATCACCTAGGACCCTACAATGAGCAGTTCTTC.

The J gene is TRBJ2-1, the V gene TRBV7-2, with 13 bases identical to TRBD2. The CDR3 sequence is 17 residues long. Germline CDR1 SGHTA, CDR2 FQGNSA. After removal of 1 base from V and 7 bases from J, the junction contained 7 bases not matched to a gene. This chain's CDR3 is CASSLVTSGGAGNEQFF. The CDR3 region has the DNA TGTGCCAGCAGCTTAGTAACTAGCGGGGGGGCGGGAAATGAGCAGTTCTTC.